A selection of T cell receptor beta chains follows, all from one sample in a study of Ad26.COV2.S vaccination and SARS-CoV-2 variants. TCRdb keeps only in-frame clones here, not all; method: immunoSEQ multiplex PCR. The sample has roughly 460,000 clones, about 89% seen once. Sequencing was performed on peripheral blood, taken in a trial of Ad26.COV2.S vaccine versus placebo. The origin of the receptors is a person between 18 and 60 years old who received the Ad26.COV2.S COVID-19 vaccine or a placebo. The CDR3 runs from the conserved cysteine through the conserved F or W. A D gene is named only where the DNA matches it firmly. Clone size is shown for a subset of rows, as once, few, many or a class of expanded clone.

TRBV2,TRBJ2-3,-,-,CASSPISGTTDTQYF,TGTGCCAGCAGCCCCATTAGCGGAACCACAGATACGCAGTATTTT
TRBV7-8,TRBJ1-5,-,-,CASSLVSGGLGNQPQHF,TGTGCCAGCAGCTTAGTCTCGGGGGGGCTTGGCAATCAGCCCCAGCATTTT
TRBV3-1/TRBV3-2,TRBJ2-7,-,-,CASSQGLGRASYEQYF,TGTGCCAGCAGCCAAGGTTTAGGCAGGGCTTCCTACGAGCAGTACTTC
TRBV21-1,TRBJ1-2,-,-,CASSKENVLGQMKTNYGYTF,TGTGCCAGCAGCAAAGAGAACGTGTTGGGACAGATGAAAACTAACTATGGCTACACCTTC
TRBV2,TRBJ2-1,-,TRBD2,CASNTLGTSGINEQFF,TGTGCCAGCAATACACTCGGGACTAGCGGGATCAATGAGCAGTTCTTC
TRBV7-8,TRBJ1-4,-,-,CASSLQQHPTHSTTNEKLFF,TGTGCCAGCAGCTTACAACAACATCCCACACACAGTACAACTAATGAAAAACTGTTTTTT
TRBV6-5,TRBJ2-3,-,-,CASSYSGTSTDTQYF,TGTGCCAGCAGTTACTCGGGTACTAGCACAGATACGCAGTATTTT
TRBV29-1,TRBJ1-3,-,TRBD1,CSVTGGSGSSGNTIYF,TGCAGCGTAACAGGGGGATCGGGGAGTTCTGGAAACACCATATATTTT
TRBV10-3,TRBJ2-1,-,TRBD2,CAAQPGTSNNEQFF,TGTGCCGCCCAGCCCGGGACTAGCAACAATGAGCAGTTCTTC
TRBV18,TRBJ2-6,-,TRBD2,CASSPPGTSGANVLTF,TGTGCCAGCTCACCACCGGGGACTAGTGGGGCCAACGTCCTGACTTTC
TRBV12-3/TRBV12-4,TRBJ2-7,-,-,CASTPGPFDEQYF,TGTGCCAGCACCCCAGGGCCCTTCGACGAGCAGTACTTC
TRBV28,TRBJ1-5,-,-,CASSIARGGNQPQHF,TGTGCCAGCAGCATTGCCCGGGGAGGCAATCAGCCCCAGCATTTT
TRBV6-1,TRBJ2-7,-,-,CASSASIRWKSSYEQYF,TGTGCCAGCAGTGCGTCCATCCGGTGGAAGAGCTCCTACGAGCAGTACTTC
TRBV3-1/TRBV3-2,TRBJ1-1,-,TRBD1,CASSQVPTGVDTEAFF,TGTGCCAGCAGCCAGGTACCGACAGGGGTCGACACTGAAGCTTTCTTT
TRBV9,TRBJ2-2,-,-,CASSIVQGNTGELFF,TGTGCCAGCAGCATAGTTCAGGGAAACACCGGGGAGCTGTTTTTT
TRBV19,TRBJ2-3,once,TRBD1,CASSLSLDRADTQYF,TGTGCCAGTAGTTTATCCCTCGACAGGGCAGATACGCAGTATTTT
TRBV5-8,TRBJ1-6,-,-,CASGSSYNSPLHF,TGTGCCAGCGGGAGCTCCTATAATTCACCCCTCCACTTT
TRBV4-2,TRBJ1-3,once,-,CASSHYPERSGNTIYF,TGTGCCAGCAGCCACTACCCCGAAAGGTCTGGAAACACCATATATTTT
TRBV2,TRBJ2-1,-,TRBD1,CASMRGPYNEQFF,TGTGCCAGCATGAGGGGGCCCTACAATGAGCAGTTCTTC
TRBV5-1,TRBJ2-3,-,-,CASNPGASATDTQYF,TGCGCCAGCAATCCTGGGGCTAGCGCCACAGATACGCAGTATTTT
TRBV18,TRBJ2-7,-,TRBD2,CASSPGSVAGFFEQYF,TGTGCCAGCTCACCTGGGTCAGTAGCGGGGTTTTTCGAGCAGTACTTC
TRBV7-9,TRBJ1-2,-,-,CASSSLGGGYGYTF,TGTGCCAGCAGTTCGCTGGGGGGCGGCTATGGCTACACCTTC